The 10 T cell receptor beta chains given below trace back to one sample, sequenced in a study of blood T cells in healthy people across ages. PCR was performed a second time for about 7 to 11 cycles using a sample-barcoded 5' primer and a J-beta primer mix. TCRdb analysed the 5' RACE reads with MiXCR anew, one entry per CDR3 protein. Of 1.5 million to 2 million distinct CDR3 sequences in the sample, about 50% are singletons; the top ten hold about 2.1%. Sequenced: blood. The receptor set was obtained from a woman in her 40s in good health.

The chain has TRBV2 and TRBJ1-2; D gene uncertain. Trimming cost V 7 bases and J 5 bases, with 11 bases left between them. The CDR3 is made up of 12 amino acids. The V gene's germline CDR1 is SNHLY and CDR2 FYNNEI. CDR3 loop: CASIRGRYGYTF. The CDR3 bases are TGTGCCAGCATCCGGGGAAGGTATGGCTACACCTTC.

Here the CDR3 reads CASSLWEGAFNTEAFF. The CDR3 bases are TGTGCCAGCAGTTTGTGGGAGGGGGCCTTCAACACTGAAGCTTTCTTT. The genes are TRBV27 and TRBJ1-1; 7 bases fit TRBD1. Germline V gene sequence: CDR1 MNHEY, CDR2 SMNVEV (reference sequence). The CDR3 has 16 residues. J gave up 2 bases and V 3 bases, and 9 bases lay outside the gene matches.

V and J are TRBV20-1 and TRBJ2-7, with D maybe TRBD2 (5 bases). Germline-derived CDR1 and CDR2 are DFQATT and SNEGSKA (reference sequence). Trimming took 1 base from V and 1 from J, leaving 17 bases between them. CDR3 length: 16 residues. The chain's CDR3 is CSARGAPTGLSYEQYF. The CDR3 DNA follows: TGCAGTGCTAGAGGTGCCCCTACCGGACTTTCCTACGAGCAGTACTTC.

The CDR3 nucleotides are TGCAGCGTTACCTTGGGACAGGGAAATCTCTACGAGCAGTACTTC. It codes for CSVTLGQGNLYEQYF. The chain employs TRBV29-1 and TRBJ2-7; 9 positions match TRBD1. In germline, CDR1 is SQVTM, CDR2 ANQGSEA. The CDR3 has 15 residues. V shed 5 bases, J shed 3 bases, and the junction held 11 bases outside the gene matches.

As regards this clonotype: A read error may produce the germline difference seen at one junction end. The V and J genes are TRBV7-2 and TRBJ1-4; the D is unclear. The germline CDR1 and CDR2 sequences are SGHTA and FQGNSA. The CDR3 totals 15 residues. The CDR3 sequence: CASSLAIPAAGKPFF. For the CDR3, the DNA is TGTGCCAGCAGCTTAGCGATACCGGCCGCGGGAAAACCGTTTTTT.

V gene TRBV10-3 combines with J gene TRBJ1-2; weak D call: TRBD1 (6 bases). The length of the CDR3 is 14 residues. Trimming cost V 6 bases and J 2 bases, with 13 bases left between them. Germline CDR1 reads ENHRY; CDR2 reads SYGVKD. CDR3 coding DNA: TGTGCCATCAGGGGCCAGGGGAACAACTATGGCTACACCTTC. Its translation: CAIRGQGNNYGYTF.

This chain links TRBV28 with TRBJ2-7; D is unclear. The assigned J gene may be wrong: the sequence end matches TRBJ2-5 better. Germline V gives CDR1 MDHEN, CDR2 SYDVKM. The CDR3 has 14 residues. The CDR3 reads CASSLPLGRETQYF. DNA for the CDR3: TGTGCCAGCAGTTTGCCCCTAGGACGGGAGACCCAGTACTTC.

The sample holds many counts of this clonotype. Possible read error: a much larger clone is one base away. The chain couples TRBV7-2 to TRBJ2-5; a possible D gene is TRBD2 (5 bases). The CDR3 spans 13 residues. Trimming removed 0 bases at V and 11 bases at J, with 13 bases between. Germline-derived CDR1 and CDR2 are SGHTA and FQGNSA. The CDR3 bases are TGTGCCAGCAGCTTAGCTGGGATAAGGGAGCAGTACTTC. Translating gives CASSLAGIREQYF.

This clonotype has just a few counts. The CDR3 spells CASRGRDRSNYGYTF. The DNA of the CDR3 is TGTGCCAGCAGGGGGCGGGACCGATCTAACTATGGCTACACCTTC. The rearrangement uses TRBV12-3 or TRBV12-4 and TRBJ1-2; a possible D gene is TRBD1 (5 bases). This CDR3 spans 15 amino acids. The V and J ends lost 6 bases and 0 bases respectively, with 14 bases between them.

This clonotype came up once. V usage is TRBV27 and J usage is TRBJ2-1; the D is unclear. This CDR3 has 17 residues. Trimming removed 7 bases from V and 8 bases from J, with 27 bases in between. Germline V gives CDR1 MNHEY, CDR2 SMNVEV (reference sequence). In nucleotides, the CDR3 is TGTGCCAGCAACCTATTAACAGTGGGCTCGAGAGCAGATGAGCAGTTCTTC. It specifies CASNLLTVGSRADEQFF.